These T cell receptor beta chains were read from a single sample in a study of vaccination effects on CD4 cells after COVID-19. Sequenced by immunoSEQ multiplex PCR; TCRdb stores in-frame clones only, minus some. The sample shows about 30,000 clones, 74% of them seen only once. Their antigens are not known. The sequenced sample was CD4+ T cells from PBMCs cultured with HCoV-OC43 spike peptides, obtained after COVID-19 vaccination. These receptors were obtained from a human donor who received a COVID-19 vaccine. CDR3s include the opening cysteine and the closing phenylalanine or tryptophan. A D gene is named only where the DNA matches it firmly. Where a row states a size, it is once, few, many or the class of an expanded clone; other rows omit it.

few	TRBV19	TRBJ1-3	-	CASSITGLGNTIYF	TGTGCCAGTAGTATAACGGGTCTTGGAAACACCATATATTTT
-	TRBV27	TRBJ1-2	TRBD1	CASSPSRQGGGYTF	TGTGCCAGCAGTCCGTCGAGACAGGGGGGAGGCTACACCTTC
-	TRBV29-1	TRBJ2-5	TRBD2	CSVEEAGTSGQETQYF	TGCAGCGTTGAAGAGGCCGGGACTAGCGGTCAAGAGACCCAGTACTTC
-	TRBV7-2	TRBJ2-1	TRBD2	CASSEKRGAGGDEQFF	TGTGCCAGCAGCGAAAAGAGGGGAGCGGGGGGCGATGAGCAGTTCTTC
-	TRBV27	TRBJ1-4	-	CASGRAGNNEKLFF	TGTGCCAGCGGACGCGCTGGGAATAATGAAAAACTGTTTTTT
-	TRBV20-1	TRBJ2-7	-	CSASRQAYEQYF	TGCAGTGCTAGTCGCCAGGCCTACGAGCAGTACTTC
-	TRBV6-5	TRBJ1-4	-	CASSESGTSPEKLFF	TGTGCCAGCAGCGAGTCCGGGACAAGTCCTGAAAAACTGTTTTTT
-	TRBV4-1	TRBJ2-5	TRBD2	CASSQGPPAGGLAETQYF	TGCGCCAGCAGCCAAGGTCCTCCAGCGGGGGGCCTAGCAGAGACCCAGTACTTC
-	TRBV5-1	TRBJ2-4	TRBD2	CASSLGSGSSKNIQYF	TGCGCCAGCAGCTTGGGTAGCGGGAGTTCCAAAAACATTCAGTACTTC
few	TRBV15	TRBJ2-1	TRBD2	CATSSEAGYNEQFF	TGTGCCACCAGCAGTGAAGCGGGGTACAATGAGCAGTTCTTC
-	TRBV2	TRBJ2-7	-	CASSVSSYEQYF	TGTGCCAGCAGTGTATCCAGCTACGAGCAGTACTTC
-	TRBV6-5	TRBJ1-1	TRBD1	CASRPDRVGRVAFF	TGTGCCAGCAGACCGGACAGGGTCGGTAGGGTAGCTTTCTTT
-	TRBV5-4	TRBJ2-3	-	CASSQGGHITDTQYF	TGTGCCAGCTCCCAGGGCGGACACATCACAGATACGCAGTATTTT
-	TRBV19	TRBJ2-1	-	CASSISPSAAYNEQFF	TGTGCCAGTAGTATATCGCCTAGCGCAGCCTACAATGAGCAGTTCTTC
-	TRBV2	TRBJ1-5	-	CASSNQGSSNQPQHF	TGTGCCAGCAGTAACCAGGGAAGTTCCAATCAGCCCCAGCATTTT
-	TRBV5-4	TRBJ1-2	-	CASSWDIDGYTF	TGTGCCAGCAGCTGGGACATCGATGGCTACACCTTC
-	TRBV27	TRBJ2-3	-	CASRRRGQGDTQYF	TGTGCCAGCAGACGACGGGGGCAGGGGGATACGCAGTATTTT
-	TRBV12-3/TRBV12-4	TRBJ2-5	-	CASRGNFGTQYF	TGTGCCAGCAGGGGGAACTTCGGGACCCAGTACTTC
-	TRBV10-1	TRBJ2-5	TRBD2	CASSDSGLAGGETQYF	TGCGCCAGCAGTGATTCGGGACTAGCGGGAGGAGAGACCCAGTACTTC
-	TRBV11-2	TRBJ2-1	-	CASSRSRNEQFF	TGTGCCAGCAGCCGCAGCAGGAATGAGCAGTTCTTC
-	TRBV18	TRBJ2-1	-	CASSPLKGNEQFF	TGTGCCAGCTCACCTCTGAAGGGGAATGAGCAGTTCTTC
-	TRBV9	TRBJ1-2	-	CASSTRDGEYGYTF	TGTGCCAGCAGCACCCGTGACGGTGAATATGGCTACACCTTC
few	TRBV6-5	TRBJ2-1	-	CASTDLYRNEQFF	TGTGCCAGCACCGACCTCTATCGGAATGAGCAGTTCTTC
-	TRBV5-1	TRBJ2-7	TRBD2	CASSLSGNEQYF	TGCGCCAGCAGTCTTAGCGGGAACGAGCAGTACTTC
-	TRBV5-1	TRBJ1-2	-	CASSLAGGEGRYGYTF	TGCGCCAGCAGCTTGGCCGGAGGGGAGGGGAGGTATGGCTACACCTTC
once	TRBV7-9	TRBJ1-1	-	CASSLQSFEAFF	TGTGCCAGCAGCTTACAGAGCTTTGAAGCTTTCTTT
-	TRBV21-1	TRBJ2-3	-	CASSKQGRSTDTQYF	TGTGCCAGCAGCAAGCAGGGGAGGAGCACAGATACGCAGTATTTT
-	TRBV21-1	TRBJ1-1	-	CARVGVEDTEAFF	TGTGCCAGGGTAGGGGTAGAGGACACTGAAGCTTTCTTT
few	TRBV7-9	TRBJ1-1	TRBD1	CASSLGNRGPEAFF	TGTGCCAGCAGCTTAGGGAACAGGGGGCCGGAAGCTTTCTTT
-	TRBV5-1	TRBJ2-2	-	CASSLLLNTGELFF	TGCGCCAGCAGCTTACTCCTGAACACCGGGGAGCTGTTTTTT
-	TRBV20-1	TRBJ1-5	-	CSASAGDNQPQHF	TGCAGTGCTAGTGCGGGGGACAATCAGCCCCAGCATTTT
-	TRBV6-1	TRBJ1-2	TRBD1	CASSEPGQGYGYTF	TGTGCCAGCAGTGAACCCGGACAGGGGTATGGCTACACCTTC
-	TRBV5-1	TRBJ2-1	TRBD2	CASSLGASGSFSYNEQFF	TGCGCCAGCAGCTTGGGGGCTAGCGGATCTTTCTCCTACAATGAGCAGTTCTTC
-	TRBV19	TRBJ2-3	-	CASSGRTAASTDTQYF	TGTGCCAGTAGCGGGCGGACGGCAGCTAGCACAGATACGCAGTATTTT
-	TRBV9	TRBJ2-1	TRBD1	CASSAGTGNIYNEQFF	TGTGCCAGCAGCGCCGGGACAGGGAACATCTACAATGAGCAGTTCTTC
-	TRBV18	TRBJ1-2	TRBD1	CASSPPGGQGLYYTF	TGTGCCAGCTCACCACCGGGAGGACAGGGGCTTTACTACACCTTC
-	TRBV7-2	TRBJ1-1	-	CASSITGLGTEAFF	TGTGCCAGCAGTATTACGGGACTGGGCACTGAAGCTTTCTTT
-	TRBV5-1	TRBJ2-7	TRBD2	CASSLDGSGFYEQYF	TGCGCCAGCAGCTTGGATGGTAGCGGGTTCTACGAGCAGTACTTC
-	TRBV7-8	TRBJ1-1	-	CASSPRRPVGGYTEAFF	TGTGCCAGCAGCCCCCGGCGGCCTGTGGGCGGCTACACTGAAGCTTTCTTT
-	TRBV19	TRBJ1-4	-	CASSPPTGWGEKLFF	TGTGCCAGTAGTCCCCCGACAGGCTGGGGGGAAAAACTGTTTTTT